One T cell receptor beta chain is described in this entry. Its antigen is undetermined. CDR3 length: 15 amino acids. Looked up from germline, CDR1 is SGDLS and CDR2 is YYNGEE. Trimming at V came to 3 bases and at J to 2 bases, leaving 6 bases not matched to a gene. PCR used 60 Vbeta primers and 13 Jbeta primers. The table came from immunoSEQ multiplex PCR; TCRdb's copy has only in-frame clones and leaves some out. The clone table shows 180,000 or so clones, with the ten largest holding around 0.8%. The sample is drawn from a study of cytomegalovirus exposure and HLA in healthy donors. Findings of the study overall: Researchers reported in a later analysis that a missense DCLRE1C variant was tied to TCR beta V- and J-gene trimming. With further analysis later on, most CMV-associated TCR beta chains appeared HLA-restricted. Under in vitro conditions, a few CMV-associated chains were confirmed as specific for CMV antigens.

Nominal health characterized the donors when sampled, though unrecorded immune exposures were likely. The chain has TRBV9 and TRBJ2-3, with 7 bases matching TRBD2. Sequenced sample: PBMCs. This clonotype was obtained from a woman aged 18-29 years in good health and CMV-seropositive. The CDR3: CASSGGRAATDTQYF. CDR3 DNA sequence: TGTGCCAGCAGCGGGGGGAGGGCCGCCACAGATACGCAGTATTTT.